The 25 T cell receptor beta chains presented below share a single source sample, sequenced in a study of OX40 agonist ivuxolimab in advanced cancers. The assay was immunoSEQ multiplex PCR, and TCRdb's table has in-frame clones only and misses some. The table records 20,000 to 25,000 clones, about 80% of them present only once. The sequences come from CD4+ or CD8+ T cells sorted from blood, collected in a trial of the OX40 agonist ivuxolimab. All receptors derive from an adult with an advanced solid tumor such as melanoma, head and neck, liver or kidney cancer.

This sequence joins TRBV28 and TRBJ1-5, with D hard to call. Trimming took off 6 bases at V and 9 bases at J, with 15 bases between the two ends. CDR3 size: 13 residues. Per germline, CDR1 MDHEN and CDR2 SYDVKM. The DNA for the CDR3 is TGTGCCAGCAGCATAAAGGTACGAAGGCCCCAGCATTTT. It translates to CASSIKVRRPQHF.

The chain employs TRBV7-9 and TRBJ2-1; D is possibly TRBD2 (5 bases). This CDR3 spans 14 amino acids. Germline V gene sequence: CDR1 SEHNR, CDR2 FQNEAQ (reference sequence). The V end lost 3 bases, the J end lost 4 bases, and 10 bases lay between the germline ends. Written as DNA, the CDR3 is TGTGCCAGCAGCTTGACTAATCCTTACAATGAGCAGTTCTTC. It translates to CASSLTNPYNEQFF.

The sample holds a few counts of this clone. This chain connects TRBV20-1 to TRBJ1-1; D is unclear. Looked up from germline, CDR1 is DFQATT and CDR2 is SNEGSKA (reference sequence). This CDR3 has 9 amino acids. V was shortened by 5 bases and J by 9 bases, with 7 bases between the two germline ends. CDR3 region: CSAQLKAFF. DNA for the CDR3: TGCAGTGCTCAACTAAAAGCTTTCTTT.

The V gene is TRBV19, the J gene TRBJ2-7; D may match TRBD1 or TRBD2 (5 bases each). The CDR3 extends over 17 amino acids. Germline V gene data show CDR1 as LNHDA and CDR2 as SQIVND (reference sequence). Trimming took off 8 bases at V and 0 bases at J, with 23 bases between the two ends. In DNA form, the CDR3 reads TGTGCCAGTGGGCCGGGACGATCTCAAGTTTTCTCCTACGAGCAGTACTTC. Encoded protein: CASGPGRSQVFSYEQYF.

The CDR3 coding sequence is TGCGCCAGCAGCCAAGAGCTAGCGGGACACACAGATACGCAGTATTTT. Encoded protein: CASSQELAGHTDTQYF. The gene calls are TRBV4-3 and TRBJ2-3; 9 bases fit TRBD2. Unmatched junction bases numbered 3, after V lost 0 bases and J lost 2 bases. This CDR3 is built from 16 residues. CDR1 LGHNA and CDR2 YSLEER come from the germline V gene.

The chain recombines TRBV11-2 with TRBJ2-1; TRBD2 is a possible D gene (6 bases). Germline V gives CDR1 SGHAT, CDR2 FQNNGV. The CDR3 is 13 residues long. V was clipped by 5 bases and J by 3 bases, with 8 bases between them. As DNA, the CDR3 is TGTGCCAGCAGCAGGGAGGACTACAATGAGCAGTTCTTC. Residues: CASSREDYNEQFF. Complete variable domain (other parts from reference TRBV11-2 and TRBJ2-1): EAGVAQSPRYKIIEKRQSVAFWCNPISGHATLYWYQQILGQGPKLLIQFQNNGVVDDSQLPKDRFSAERLKGVDSTLKIQPAKLEDSAVYLCASSREDYNEQFFGPGTRLTVL.

CDR3 residues: CASSQLNTEAFF. Here the CDR3 DNA reads TGTGCCAGCAGCCAATTGAACACTGAAGCTTTCTTT. This chain uses TRBV13 with TRBJ1-1, with D hard to call. Germline assignment: CDR1 PRHDT and CDR2 FYEKMQ (reference sequence). This CDR3 is 12 amino acids long. V was shortened by 5 bases and J by 0 bases, with 4 bases between the two germline ends. The complete variable domain, with remaining parts taken from reference TRBV13 and TRBJ1-1, reads AAGVIQSPRHLIKEKRETATLKCYPIPRHDTVYWYQQGPGQDPQFLISFYEKMQSDKGSIPDRFSAQQFSDYHSELNMSSLELGDSALYFCASSQLNTEAFFGQGTRLTVV.

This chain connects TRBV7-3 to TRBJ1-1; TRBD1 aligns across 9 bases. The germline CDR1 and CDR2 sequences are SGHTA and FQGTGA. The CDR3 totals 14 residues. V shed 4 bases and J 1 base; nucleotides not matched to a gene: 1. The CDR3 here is CASSSGQGNTEAFF. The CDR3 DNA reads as TGTGCCAGCAGCTCGGGACAGGGGAACACTGAAGCTTTCTTT.

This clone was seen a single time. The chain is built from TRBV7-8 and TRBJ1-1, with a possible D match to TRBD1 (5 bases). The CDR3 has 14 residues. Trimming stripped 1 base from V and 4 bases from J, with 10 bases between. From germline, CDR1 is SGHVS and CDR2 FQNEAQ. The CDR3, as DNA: TGTGCCAGCAGCTTAGATCCAGGGACCACTGAAGCTTTCTTT. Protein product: CASSLDPGTTEAFF.

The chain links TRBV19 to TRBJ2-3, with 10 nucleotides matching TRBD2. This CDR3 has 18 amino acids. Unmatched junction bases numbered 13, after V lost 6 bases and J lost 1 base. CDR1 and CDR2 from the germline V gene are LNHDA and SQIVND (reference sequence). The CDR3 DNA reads TGTGCCAGTAGCCCCCCCGGGACTAGCGTTTCGGGCACAGATACGCAGTATTTT. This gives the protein CASSPPGTSVSGTDTQYF.

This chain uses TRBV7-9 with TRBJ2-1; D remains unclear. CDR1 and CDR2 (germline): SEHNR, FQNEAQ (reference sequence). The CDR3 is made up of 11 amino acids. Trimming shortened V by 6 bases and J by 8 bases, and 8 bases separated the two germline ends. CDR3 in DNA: TGTGCCAGCAGTCCCTCATATGAGCAGTTCTTC. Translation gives CASSPSYEQFF. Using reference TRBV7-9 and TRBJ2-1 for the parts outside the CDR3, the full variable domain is DTGVSQNPRHKITKRGQNVTFRCDPISEHNRLYWYRQTLGQGPEFLTYFQNEAQLEKSRLLSDRFSAERPKGSFSTLEIQRTEQGDSAMYLCASSPSYEQFFGPGTRLTVL.

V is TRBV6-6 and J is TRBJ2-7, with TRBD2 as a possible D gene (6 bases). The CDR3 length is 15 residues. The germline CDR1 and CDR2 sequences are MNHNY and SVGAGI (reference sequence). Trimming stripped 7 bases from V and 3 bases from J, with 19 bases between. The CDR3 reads CASNPDGGVGYEQYF. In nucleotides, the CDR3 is TGTGCCAGCAACCCCGACGGCGGGGTGGGCTACGAGCAGTACTTC.

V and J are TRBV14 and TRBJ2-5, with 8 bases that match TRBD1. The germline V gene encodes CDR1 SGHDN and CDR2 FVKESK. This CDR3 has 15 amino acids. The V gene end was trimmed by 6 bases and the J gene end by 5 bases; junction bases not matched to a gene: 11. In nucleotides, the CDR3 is TGTGCCAGCAGTCCCCCAGGGGGCTGGCGGGAGACCCAGTACTTC. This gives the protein CASSPPGGWRETQYF.

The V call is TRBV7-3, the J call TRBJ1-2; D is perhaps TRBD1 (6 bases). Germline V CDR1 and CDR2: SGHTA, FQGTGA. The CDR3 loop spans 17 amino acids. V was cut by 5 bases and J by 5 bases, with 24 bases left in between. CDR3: CASSIFPGAVGDYGYTF. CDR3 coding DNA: TGTGCCAGCAGCATCTTCCCGGGGGCCGTGGGGGATTATGGCTACACCTTC.

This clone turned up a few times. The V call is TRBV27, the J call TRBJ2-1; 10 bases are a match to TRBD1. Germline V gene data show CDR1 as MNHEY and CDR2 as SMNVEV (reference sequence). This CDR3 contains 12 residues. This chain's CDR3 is CAEGQGLNEQFF. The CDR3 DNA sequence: TGTGCGGAGGGACAGGGGTTAAATGAGCAGTTCTTC.

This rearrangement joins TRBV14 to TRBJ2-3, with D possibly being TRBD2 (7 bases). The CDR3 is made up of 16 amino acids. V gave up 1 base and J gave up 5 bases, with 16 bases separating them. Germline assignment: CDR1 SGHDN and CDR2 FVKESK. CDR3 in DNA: TGTGCCAGCAGCCAAGGTCACGGGGGGCCGTTAGATACGCAGTATTTT. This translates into CASSQGHGGPLDTQYF. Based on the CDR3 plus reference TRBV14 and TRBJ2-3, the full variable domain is EAGVTQFPSHSVIEKGQTVTLRCDPISGHDNLYWYRRVMGKEIKFLLHFVKESKQDESGMPNNRFLAERTGGTYSTLKVQPAELEDSGVYFCASSQGHGGPLDTQYFGPGTRLTVL.

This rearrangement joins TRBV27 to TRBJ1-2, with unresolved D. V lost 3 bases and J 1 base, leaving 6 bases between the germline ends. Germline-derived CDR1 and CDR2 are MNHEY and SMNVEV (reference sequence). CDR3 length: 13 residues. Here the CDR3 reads CASSFGVNYGYTF. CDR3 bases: TGTGCCAGCAGTTTTGGGGTTAACTATGGCTACACCTTC.

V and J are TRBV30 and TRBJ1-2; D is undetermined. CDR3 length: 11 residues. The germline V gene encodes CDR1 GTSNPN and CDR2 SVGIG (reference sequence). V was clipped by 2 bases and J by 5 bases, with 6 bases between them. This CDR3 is CAWSPLYGYTF. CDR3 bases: TGTGCCTGGAGTCCCCTTTATGGCTACACCTTC.

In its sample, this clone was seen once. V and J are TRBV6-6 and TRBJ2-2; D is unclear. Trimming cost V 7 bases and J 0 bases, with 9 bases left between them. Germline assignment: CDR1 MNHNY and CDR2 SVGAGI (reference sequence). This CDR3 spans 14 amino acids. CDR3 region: CASTTDTNTGELFF. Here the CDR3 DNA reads TGTGCCAGCACCACCGACACGAACACCGGGGAGCTGTTTTTT.

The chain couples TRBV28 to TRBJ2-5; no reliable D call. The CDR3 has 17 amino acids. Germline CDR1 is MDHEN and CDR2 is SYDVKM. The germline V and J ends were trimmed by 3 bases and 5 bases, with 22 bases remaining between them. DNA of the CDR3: TGTGCCAGCAGTTTCGTCACAGCCGCCATTTCTATGGAGACCCAGTACTTC. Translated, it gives CASSFVTAAISMETQYF.

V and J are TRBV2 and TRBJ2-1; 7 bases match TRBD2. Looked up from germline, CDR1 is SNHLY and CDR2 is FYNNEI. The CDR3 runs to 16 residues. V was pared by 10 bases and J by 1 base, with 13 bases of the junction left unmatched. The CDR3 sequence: CAIGTTPSGSYNEQFF. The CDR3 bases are TGTGCCATCGGGACTACCCCCTCAGGGTCCTACAATGAGCAGTTCTTC.

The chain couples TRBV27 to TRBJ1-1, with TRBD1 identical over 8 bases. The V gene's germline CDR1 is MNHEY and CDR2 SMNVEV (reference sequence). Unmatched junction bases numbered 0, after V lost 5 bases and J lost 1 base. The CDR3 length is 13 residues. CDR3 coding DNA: TGTGCCAGCAGTGACAGGGGGAACACTGAAGCTTTCTTT. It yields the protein CASSDRGNTEAFF.

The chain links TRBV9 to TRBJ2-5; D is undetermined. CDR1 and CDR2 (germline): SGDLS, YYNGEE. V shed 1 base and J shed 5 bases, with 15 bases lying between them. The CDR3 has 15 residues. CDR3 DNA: TGTGCCAGCAGCGTACTATTGGATCCCCGGGAGACCCAGTACTTC. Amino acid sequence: CASSVLLDPRETQYF. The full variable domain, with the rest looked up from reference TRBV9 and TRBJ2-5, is DSGVTQTPKHLITATGQRVTLRCSPRSGDLSVYWYQQSLDQGLQFLIQYYNGEERAKGNILERFSAQQFPDLHSELNLSSLELGDSALYFCASSVLLDPRETQYFGPGTRLLVL.

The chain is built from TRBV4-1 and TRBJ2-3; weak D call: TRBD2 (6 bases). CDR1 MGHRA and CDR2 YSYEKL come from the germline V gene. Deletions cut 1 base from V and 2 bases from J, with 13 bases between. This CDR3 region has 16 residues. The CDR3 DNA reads TGCGCCAGCAGCCAAGGTACGGGACTGCCCACAGATACGCAGTATTTT. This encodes CASSQGTGLPTDTQYF.

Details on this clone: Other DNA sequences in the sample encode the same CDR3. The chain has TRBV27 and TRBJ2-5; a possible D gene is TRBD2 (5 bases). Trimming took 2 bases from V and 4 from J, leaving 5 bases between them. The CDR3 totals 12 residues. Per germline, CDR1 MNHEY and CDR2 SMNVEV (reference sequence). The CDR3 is CASSLGRETQYF. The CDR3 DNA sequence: TGTGCCAGCAGTTTAGGGAGAGAGACCCAGTACTTC.